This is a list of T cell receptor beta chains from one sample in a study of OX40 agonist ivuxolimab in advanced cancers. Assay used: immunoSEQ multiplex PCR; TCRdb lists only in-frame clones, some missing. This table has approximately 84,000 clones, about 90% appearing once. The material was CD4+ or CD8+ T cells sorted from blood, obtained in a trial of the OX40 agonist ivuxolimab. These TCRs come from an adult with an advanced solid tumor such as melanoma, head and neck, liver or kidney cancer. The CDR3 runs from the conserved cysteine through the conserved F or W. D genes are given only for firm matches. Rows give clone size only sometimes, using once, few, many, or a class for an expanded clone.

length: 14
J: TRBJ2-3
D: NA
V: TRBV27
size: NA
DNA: TGTGCCAGCCGCCCCAGTCAGTCCTGGGGTACGCAGTATTTT
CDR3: CASRPSQSWGTQYF

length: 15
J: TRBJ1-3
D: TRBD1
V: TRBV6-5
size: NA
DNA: TGTGCCAGCATGGTAGACAGGGGCTCTGGAAACACCATATATTTT
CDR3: CASMVDRGSGNTIYF

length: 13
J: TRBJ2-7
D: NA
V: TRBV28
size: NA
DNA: TGTGCCAGCTGGGGGTCCCCCCCGCACGAGCAGTACTTC
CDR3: CASWGSPPHEQYF

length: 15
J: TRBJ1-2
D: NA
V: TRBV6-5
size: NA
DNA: TGTGCCAGCAACCAGGGACTCTTTAACCGACATGGCTACACCTTC
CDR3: CASNQGLFNRHGYTF

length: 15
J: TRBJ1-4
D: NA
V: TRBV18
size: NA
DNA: TGTGCCAGCTCCTCTGGGGCAGCTGCTAATGAAAAACTGTTTTTT
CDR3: CASSSGAAANEKLFF

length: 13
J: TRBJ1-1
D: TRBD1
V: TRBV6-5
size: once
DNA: TGTGCCAGCAGAGACCCTGGGACAGGAGAAGCTTTCTTT
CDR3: CASRDPGTGEAFF

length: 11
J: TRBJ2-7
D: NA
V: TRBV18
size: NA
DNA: TGTGCCAGCTCACCGGGCTACGAGCAGTACTTC
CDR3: CASSPGYEQYF

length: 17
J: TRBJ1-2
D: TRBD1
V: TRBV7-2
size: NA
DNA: TGTGCCAGCAGCTTAGGGTCCAGACAGGGGGGACGGTATGGCTACACCTTC
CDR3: CASSLGSRQGGRYGYTF

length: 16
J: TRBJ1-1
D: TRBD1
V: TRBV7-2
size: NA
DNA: TGTGCCAGCACCCCGGGACAGGGGATCGGTGGGGCTGAAGCTTTCTTT
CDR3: CASTPGQGIGGAEAFF

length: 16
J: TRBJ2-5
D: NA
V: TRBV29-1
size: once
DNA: TGCAGCGTTGAAGGGGGGGGCACCCTAGAGAGAGAGACCCAGTACTTC
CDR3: CSVEGGGTLERETQYF

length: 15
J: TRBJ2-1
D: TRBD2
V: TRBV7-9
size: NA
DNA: TGTGCCAGCAGCGCCCTAGCGGGAGTTTCGAATGAGCAGTTCTTC
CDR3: CASSALAGVSNEQFF

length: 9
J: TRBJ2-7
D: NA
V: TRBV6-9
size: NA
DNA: TGTGCCAGGTTCTACGAGCAGTACTTC
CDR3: CARFYEQYF

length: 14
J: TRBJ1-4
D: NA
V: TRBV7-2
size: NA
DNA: TGTGCCAGCAGCCCGGGAGGGGCTAATGAAAAACTGTTTTTT
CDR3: CASSPGGANEKLFF

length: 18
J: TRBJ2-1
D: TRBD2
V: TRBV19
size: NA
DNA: TGTGCCAGTAGTTTCACTAGCGGGGCGGTTAGCTCCTACAATGAGCAGTTCTTC
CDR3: CASSFTSGAVSSYNEQFF

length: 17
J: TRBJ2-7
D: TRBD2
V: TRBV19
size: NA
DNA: TGTGCCAGTAGTATACGGGGGCTAGCGGGAGTACCCTACGAGCAGTACTTC
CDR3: CASSIRGLAGVPYEQYF

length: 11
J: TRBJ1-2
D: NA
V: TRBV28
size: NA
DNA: TGTGCCAGCAGCCAGTACTATGGCTACACCTTC
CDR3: CASSQYYGYTF

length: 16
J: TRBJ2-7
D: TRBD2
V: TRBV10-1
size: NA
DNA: TGCGCCAGCAGTGCATCCGAGGCGGGAGGTCTCCACGAGCAGTACTTC
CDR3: CASSASEAGGLHEQYF

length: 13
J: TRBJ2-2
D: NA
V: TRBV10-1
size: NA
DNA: TGCGCCAGCAGTGTTTCAGGGACCGGGGAGCTGTTTTTT
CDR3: CASSVSGTGELFF

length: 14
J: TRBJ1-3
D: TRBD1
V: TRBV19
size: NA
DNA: TGTGCCAGTAAAGCAGGGGGCCTTGGAAACACCATATATTTT
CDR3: CASKAGGLGNTIYF

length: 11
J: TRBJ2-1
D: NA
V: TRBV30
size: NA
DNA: TGTGCCTGGAGTGTGAGTTATGAGCAGTTCTTC
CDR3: CAWSVSYEQFF

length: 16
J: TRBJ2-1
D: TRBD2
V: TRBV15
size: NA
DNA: TGTGCCACCAGCAGAGATCGCACTAGCGGTTACAATGAGCAGTTCTTC
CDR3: CATSRDRTSGYNEQFF

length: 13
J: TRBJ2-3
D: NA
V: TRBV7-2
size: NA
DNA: TGTGCCAGCAGCTTTGGTGCTCCAGATACGCAGTATTTT
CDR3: CASSFGAPDTQYF

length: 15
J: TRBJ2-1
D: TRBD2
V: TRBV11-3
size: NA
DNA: TGTGCCAGCAGCTTATTCGGCGGGAGTGCCGATGAGCAGTTCTTC
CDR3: CASSLFGGSADEQFF

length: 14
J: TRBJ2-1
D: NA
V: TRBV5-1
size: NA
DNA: TGCGCCAGCAGCTTGGAGCGGGTGGACAATGAGCAGTTCTTC
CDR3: CASSLERVDNEQFF

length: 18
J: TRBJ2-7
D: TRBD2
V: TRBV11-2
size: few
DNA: TGTGCCAGCGGGACACTAGCGGGAGGGAATTTCGGAGTCTACGAGCAGTACTTC
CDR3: CASGTLAGGNFGVYEQYF

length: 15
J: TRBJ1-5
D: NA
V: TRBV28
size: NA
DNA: TGTGCCAGCAGTTACGGGGGAGGGGGAAGTCAGCCCCAGCATTTT
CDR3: CASSYGGGGSQPQHF

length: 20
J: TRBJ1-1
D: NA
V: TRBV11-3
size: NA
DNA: TGTGCCAGCAGCTTAGATCGATGGGGAGACGCCGACTTTTCTGGCACTGAAGCTTTCTTT
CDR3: CASSLDRWGDADFSGTEAFF

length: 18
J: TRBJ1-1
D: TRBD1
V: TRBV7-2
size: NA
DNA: TGTGCCAGCAGCCTAGGGACAGGGGTAAAAGGAGGGAACACTGAAGCTTTCTTT
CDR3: CASSLGTGVKGGNTEAFF

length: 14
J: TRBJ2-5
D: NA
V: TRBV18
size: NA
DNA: TGTGCCAGCTCACGGACTTTGGGTCAAGAGACCCAGTACTTC
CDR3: CASSRTLGQETQYF

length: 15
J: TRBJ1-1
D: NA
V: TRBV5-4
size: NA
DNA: TGTGCCAGCTCCCTTGGTGGGAGGGGGAACACTGAAGCTTTCTTT
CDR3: CASSLGGRGNTEAFF

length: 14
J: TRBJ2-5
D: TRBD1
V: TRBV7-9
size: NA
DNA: TGTGCCAGCAGCTCAGGTTCAGGGGGAGAGACCCAGTACTTC
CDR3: CASSSGSGGETQYF

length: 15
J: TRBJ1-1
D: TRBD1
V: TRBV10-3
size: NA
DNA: TGTGCCATCAGTGATGACTCCCAGGGGGTCACTGAAGCTTTCTTT
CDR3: CAISDDSQGVTEAFF

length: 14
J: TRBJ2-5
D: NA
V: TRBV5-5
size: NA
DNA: TGTGCCAGCAGCTTGAGTGGGAGACAAGAGACCCAGTACTTC
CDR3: CASSLSGRQETQYF

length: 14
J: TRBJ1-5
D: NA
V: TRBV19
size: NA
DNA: TGTGCCAGTAGTCCCCAGGGTAGCAATCAGCCCCAGCATTTT
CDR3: CASSPQGSNQPQHF

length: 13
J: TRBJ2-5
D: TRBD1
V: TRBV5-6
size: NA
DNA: TGTGCCAGCAGTTTGACAGGGCCAGAGACCCAGTACTTC
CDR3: CASSLTGPETQYF

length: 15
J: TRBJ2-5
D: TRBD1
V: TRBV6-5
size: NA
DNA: TGTGCCAGCACCCGCGTGACAGGGGGCGGTGGGACCCAGTACTTC
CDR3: CASTRVTGGGGTQYF

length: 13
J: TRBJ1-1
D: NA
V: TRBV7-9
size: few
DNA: TGTGCCAGCAAGGAAATCAGTGGTGCTGAAGCTTTCTTT
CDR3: CASKEISGAEAFF

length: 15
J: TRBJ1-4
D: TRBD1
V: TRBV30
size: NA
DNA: TGTGCCTGGAGGCCTCGGACAGGGGGTACGGAAAAACTGTTTTTT
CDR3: CAWRPRTGGTEKLFF

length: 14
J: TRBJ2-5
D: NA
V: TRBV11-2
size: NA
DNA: TGTGCCAGCAGCTTGAACAGGGCACAAGAGACCCAGTACTTC
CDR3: CASSLNRAQETQYF

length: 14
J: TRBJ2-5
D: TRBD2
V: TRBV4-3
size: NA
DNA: TGCGCCAGCAGCCAAGACTGGGGGGGGTGGACCCAGTACTTC
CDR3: CASSQDWGGWTQYF

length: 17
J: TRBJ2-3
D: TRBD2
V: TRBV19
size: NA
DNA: TGTGCCAGTAGTCTAGCGGGAGGCCAAAGACACACAGATACGCAGTATTTT
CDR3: CASSLAGGQRHTDTQYF

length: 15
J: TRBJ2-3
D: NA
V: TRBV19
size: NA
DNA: TGTGCCAGTAGTATAGTGAGGGTAGGAACAGATACGCAGTATTTT
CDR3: CASSIVRVGTDTQYF

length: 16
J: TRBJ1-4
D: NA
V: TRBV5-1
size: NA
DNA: TGCGCCAGCAGCTCCGGACAGTTAATTGCTAATGAAAAACTGTTTTTT
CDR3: CASSSGQLIANEKLFF

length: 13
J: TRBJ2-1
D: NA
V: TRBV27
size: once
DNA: TGTGCCAGCGGGACCCTACTAGAAGATGAGCAGTTCTTC
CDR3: CASGTLLEDEQFF